The sequence of this TCR beta chain was determined in a study of response to subunit inactivated influenza vaccine (dated by TCRdb to the late 2010s). Regarding the research as a whole: Deep quantitative profiling of the T cell receptor repertoire was used in the study to follow responses to a trivalent subunit inactivated influenza vaccine.

Library preparation used RT-PCR. TCRdb shows the sequencer as Illumina HiSeq 2500. TCRdb passed the public sequencing reads through fastp at Q25 and MiXCR, retaining productive beta sequences. Every entry covers one CDR3 protein and lists the most common genes and DNA from its rows. The sample has approximately 530,000 distinct CDR3 sequences on record, more than 7% of them singletons. The top ten clones comprise around 13% of the sample. On the study overall, not on this receptor specifically: The authors suggested that each seasonal influenza vaccination may recruit only a limited number of new T cells.

Its CDR3 holds 15 amino acids, cysteine through phenylalanine. The read is trimmed to its CDR3 DNA, 45 bases read in frame from base 1. Trimming costs V 3 bases and J 3 bases, and their ends lie 12 bases apart. According to the germline V gene, CDR1 reads MGHDK and CDR2 reads SYGVNS. In this sample, this clonotype turned up a few times. The clone's antigen remains unknown. Base qualities are not recorded, but no much larger clone differs from it by a single base. Here the sequenced sample was PBMCs from blood, taken less than 30 months after vaccination. This TCR was recovered from a man between 45 and 75 years old who received an inactivated influenza vaccine. Donor details come from another sample of the same person, matched by shared clones. The rearranged segments are TRBV25-1 and TRBJ2-1; TRBD2 might be the D gene, on 5 matching bases. The CDR3 protein: CASSETTIDYNEQFF. Here is the DNA: TGTGCCAGCAGTGAGACTACTATAGACTACAATGAGCAGTTCTTC.